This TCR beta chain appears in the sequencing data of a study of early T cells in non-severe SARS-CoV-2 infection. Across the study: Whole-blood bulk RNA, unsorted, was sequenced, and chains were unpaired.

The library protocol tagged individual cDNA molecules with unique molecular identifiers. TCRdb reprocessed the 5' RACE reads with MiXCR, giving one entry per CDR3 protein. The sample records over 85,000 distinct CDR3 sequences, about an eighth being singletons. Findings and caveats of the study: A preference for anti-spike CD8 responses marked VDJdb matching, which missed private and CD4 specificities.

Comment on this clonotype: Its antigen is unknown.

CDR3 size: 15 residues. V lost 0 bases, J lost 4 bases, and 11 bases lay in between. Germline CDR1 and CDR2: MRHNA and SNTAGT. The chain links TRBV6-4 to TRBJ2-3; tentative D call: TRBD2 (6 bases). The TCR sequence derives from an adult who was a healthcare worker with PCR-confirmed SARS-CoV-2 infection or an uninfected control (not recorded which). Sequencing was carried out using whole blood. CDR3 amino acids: CASSDSNGGPDTQYF. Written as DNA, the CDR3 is TGTGCCAGCAGTGACTCGAACGGGGGACCAGATACGCAGTATTTT.